These 22 T cell receptor beta chains share one sample of origin, sequenced in a study of cytomegalovirus exposure and HLA in healthy donors (dated by TCRdb to the late 2010s). Receptors were amplified or captured by the immunoSEQ multiplex PCR assay. For the multiplex PCR, a mixture combining 60 forward primers for TCR Vbeta segments and 13 reverse primers for TCR Jbeta segments was used. TCRdb obtained this table from immuneACCESS and retained in-frame rearrangements with V and J assigned. These tables miss some clones; where compared with another copy, unresolved V genes account for less than half of the shortfall, and the remainder is unexplained. The sample's clone listing holds 130,000 or so clones. The top ten constitute roughly 1.5% of the sample. Specimen: PBMCs. The source is a woman between 40 and 50 years old in good health and CMV-seronegative.

The chain combines TRBV15 with TRBJ1-1; no clear D. Trimming pared 4 bases from V and 4 bases from J, leaving 13 bases between. The CDR3 loop spans 14 amino acids. Germline loops: CDR1 LNHNV, CDR2 YYDKDF (reference sequence). CDR3 nucleotides: TGTGCCACCAGCACCCGGGTTGGTAGCACTGAAGCTTTCTTT. It specifies CATSTRVGSTEAFF.

This rearrangement joins TRBV9 to TRBJ1-3, with TRBD1 as a possible D gene (5 bases). The CDR3 spans 13 residues. Germline V lookup: CDR1 SGDLS, CDR2 YYNGEE. Trimming pared 4 bases from V and 0 bases from J, leaving 5 bases between. The CDR3: CASSQGSGNTIYF. For the CDR3, the DNA is TGTGCCAGCAGCCAGGGCTCTGGAAACACCATATATTTT.

The genes are TRBV18 and TRBJ2-7; 8 bases map to TRBD1. The germline V gene encodes CDR1 KGHSH and CDR2 LQKENI. Trimming at V came to 4 bases and at J to 3 bases, leaving 5 bases not matched to a gene. This CDR3 comprises 14 residues. The CDR3 spells CASSLEGQGYEQYV. DNA for the CDR3: TGTGCCAGCTCACTTGAAGGACAGGGCTACGAGCAGTACGTC.

The chain links TRBV4-2 to TRBJ2-7; D remains ambiguous. CDR1 and CDR2 (germline): LGHNA, YNFKEQ. CDR3 length equals 16 residues. The V end lost 1 base, the J end lost 0 bases, and 13 bases lay between the germline ends. The CDR3 nucleotides read TGTGCCAGCAGCCAAGCCCTGACGGAGAGCTCCTACGAGCAGTACTTC. This translates into CASSQALTESSYEQYF.

The chain joins TRBV6-6 to TRBJ1-2; no firm D call. V was pared by 5 bases and J by 8 bases, with 18 bases between. CDR1 is MNHNY, CDR2 SVGAGI, per germline (reference sequence). This CDR3 has 14 residues. The CDR3 coding sequence is TGTGCCAGCAGTCCGCAGACGGGAGAGGGAGGCTACACCTTC. This translates into CASSPQTGEGGYTF.

The rearrangement joins TRBV7-2 to TRBJ2-3; TRBD1 agrees at 7 bases. Germline assignment: CDR1 SGHTA and CDR2 FQGNSA. This CDR3 is built from 16 residues. With 2 bases clipped from V and 3 bases from J, the junction kept 8 bases outside the gene matches. CDR3 DNA sequence: TGTGCCAGCAGCTTAACGACAGGGATTACGACAGATACGCAGTATTTT. It specifies CASSLTTGITTDTQYF. Using reference TRBV7-2 and TRBJ2-3 for the parts outside the CDR3, the full variable domain is GAGVSQSPSNKVTEKGKDVELRCDPISGHTALYWYRQSLGQGLEFLIYFQGNSAPDKSGLPSDRFSAERTGGSVSTLTIQRTQQEDSAVYLCASSLTTGITTDTQYFGPGTRLTVL.

The chain links TRBV9 to TRBJ1-2; 7 bases are a match to TRBD1. The CDR3 has 14 residues. V dropped 4 bases and J dropped 0; count of bases not matched to a gene: 3. Germline-derived CDR1 and CDR2 are SGDLS and YYNGEE. CDR3 nucleotides: TGTGCCAGCAGCCCGGACAGGCCTAACTATGGCTACACCTTC. Its protein is CASSPDRPNYGYTF.

V usage is TRBV6-1 and J usage is TRBJ1-6; tentatively, D is TRBD1 (6 bases). The V gene's germline CDR1 is MNHNS and CDR2 SASEGT. The CDR3 is 17 amino acids. V lost 4 bases to trimming and J lost 4 bases, with 17 bases between them. CDR3 in amino acids: CASSGTAGAAYNSPLHF. Written as DNA, the CDR3 is TGTGCCAGCAGTGGGACTGCAGGGGCAGCGTATAATTCACCCCTCCACTTT.

This chain uses TRBV2 with TRBJ2-6, with TRBD1 matching over 9 bases. V was clipped by 7 bases and J by 3 bases; unmatched bases: 10. This CDR3 region has 17 residues. In germline, CDR1 is SNHLY, CDR2 FYNNEI. DNA of the CDR3: TGTGCCAGCAAGGGGACACAGGGGGCCAGTGGGGCCAACGTCCTGACTTTC. It translates to CASKGTQGASGANVLTF.

The chain joins TRBV28 to TRBJ1-5, with TRBD1 identical over 7 bases. J was trimmed by 3 bases and V by 7 bases; bases with no gene match: 15. This CDR3 is built from 17 residues. Germline assignment: CDR1 MDHEN and CDR2 SYDVKM. CDR3 coding DNA: TGTGCCAGCACCCCCCCGGGAGGGGGCCTCTTCAATCAGCCCCAGCATTTT. It is translated as CASTPPGGGLFNQPQHF.

V is TRBV9 and J is TRBJ2-7, with D tentatively TRBD2 (7 bases). Deletions cut 0 bases from V and 4 bases from J, with 14 bases between. Germline V gene data show CDR1 as SGDLS and CDR2 as YYNGEE. The CDR3 has 15 residues. CDR3 in amino acids: CASSVEGGGVYEQYF. The DNA for the CDR3 is TGTGCCAGCAGCGTAGAGGGGGGGGGAGTATACGAGCAGTACTTC.

J is TRBJ2-5 and V is TRBV9; a possible D gene is TRBD1 (5 bases). Germline V gene lookup returns CDR1 SGDLS and CDR2 YYNGEE. The ends were cut back, 0 bases at V and 7 bases at J, with 16 bases in the middle. The CDR3 has 15 amino acids. The CDR3 region is CASSVGGAGSGTQYF. CDR3 DNA sequence: TGTGCCAGCAGCGTAGGTGGGGCCGGATCCGGGACCCAGTACTTC. The whole variable domain, filled in from reference TRBV9 and TRBJ2-5, reads DSGVTQTPKHLITATGQRVTLRCSPRSGDLSVYWYQQSLDQGLQFLIQYYNGEERAKGNILERFSAQQFPDLHSELNLSSLELGDSALYFCASSVGGAGSGTQYFGPGTRLLVL.

V usage is TRBV7-2 and J usage is TRBJ1-2; 9 bases are shared with TRBD1. Trimming at V came to 5 bases and at J to 7 bases, leaving 14 bases not matched to a gene. Germline CDR1 reads SGHTA; CDR2 reads FQGNSA. The length of the CDR3 is 16 residues. The CDR3 DNA reads as TGTGCCAGCAGCGCAGGGTCGGCACAGGGGGCGTCTGGCTACACCTTC. This sequence encodes CASSAGSAQGASGYTF.

This chain uses TRBV5-5 with TRBJ1-1; D uncertain. This CDR3 contains 13 residues. The germline V gene has CDR1 SGHKS and CDR2 YYEKEE (reference sequence). V dropped 0 bases and J dropped 3 bases, with 6 bases sitting between them. DNA of the CDR3: TGTGCCAGCAGCTTGGCGGGAGACACTGAAGCTTTCTTT. This translates into CASSLAGDTEAFF.

This chain connects TRBV10-3 to TRBJ1-2, with D possibly TRBD1 on 5 matching bases. Trimming removed 5 bases from V and 4 bases from J, with 8 bases in between. CDR3 length equals 12 residues. Germline V gene lookup returns CDR1 ENHRY and CDR2 SYGVKD. This chain's CDR3 is CAISTGGYGYTF. The CDR3 coding sequence is TGTGCCATCAGTACGGGGGGCTATGGCTACACCTTC.

J is TRBJ2-1 and V is TRBV4-1, with 8 positions matching TRBD2. The length of the CDR3 is 17 residues. Germline lookup yields CDR1 MGHRA and CDR2 YSYEKL. The ends lost 7 bases at V and 0 bases at J; junction bases unmatched: 11. The CDR3 sequence: CASTRGGFPSSYNEQFF. CDR3 nucleotides: TGCGCCAGCACCCGGGGGGGGTTCCCATCCTCCTACAATGAGCAGTTCTTC.

J is TRBJ2-1 and V is TRBV5-1, with D tentatively TRBD2 (5 bases). Germline loops: CDR1 SGHRS, CDR2 YFSETQ. The CDR3 has 15 amino acids. With 4 bases removed from V and 0 bases from J, the gap between germline ends came to 11 bases. This chain's CDR3 is CASSQRSSSYNEQFF. For the CDR3, the DNA is TGCGCCAGCAGCCAGCGGTCCAGCTCCTACAATGAGCAGTTCTTC.

The chain is built from TRBV6-5 and TRBJ1-2; no firm D call. V lost 4 bases, J lost 8 bases, and 14 bases lay in between. The CDR3 loop spans 13 amino acids. The germline V gene has CDR1 MNHEY and CDR2 SVGAGI. Here the CDR3 DNA reads TGTGCCAGCAGTTTCCTCGCTGGAGGGGGCTACACCTTC. Amino acids: CASSFLAGGGYTF.

V usage is TRBV7-9 and J usage is TRBJ2-5; D unclear. The CDR3 totals 11 residues. Germline V lookup: CDR1 SEHNR, CDR2 FQNEAQ (reference sequence). Trimming removed 4 bases from V and 5 bases from J, with 5 bases in between. The CDR3 DNA follows: TGTGCCAGCAGCTCGGAGGAGACCCAGTACTTC. Protein: CASSSEETQYF.

This sequence joins TRBV20-1 and TRBJ1-1, with D possibly matching TRBD1 (5 bases). CDR3 length equals 10 residues. CDR1 is DFQATT and CDR2 is SNEGSKA in the germline V gene (reference sequence). The CDR3 loop is CRGGGTEAFF. Written as DNA, the CDR3 is TGCAGGGGCGGGGGCACTGAAGCTTTCTTT.

The chain combines TRBV5-1 with TRBJ2-3; a weak D match, TRBD1 (5 bases). Trimming removed 0 bases at V and 2 bases at J, with 10 bases between. From germline, CDR1 is SGHRS and CDR2 YFSETQ. The CDR3 contains 15 residues. This CDR3 reads CASSLGWGPTDTQYF. CDR3 nucleotide sequence: TGCGCCAGCAGCTTGGGATGGGGCCCCACAGATACGCAGTATTTT.

V and J are TRBV6-5 and TRBJ1-1; tentative D call: TRBD1 (5 bases). The V gene's germline CDR1 is MNHEY and CDR2 SVGAGI. V was pared by 10 bases and J by 9 bases, with 18 bases between. The length of the CDR3 is 12 residues. CDR3 in DNA: TGTGCCACCCTTTTGGGGGGTCGACAAGCTTTCTTT. It translates to CATLLGGRQAFF.